This T cell receptor (beta chain) was documented in a study of cytomegalovirus exposure and HLA in healthy donors. Study-wide background: HLA-typed donors contributed 65 million to 95 million unique TCRs, which were held in an early data release. Study results and caveats: The number of N-insertions in an Asian-associated ancestry cluster was reportedly below the approximately 700-donor mean in a later analysis.

In the PCR, 60 Vbeta and 13 Jbeta primers were used. Clones were read by immunoSEQ multiplex PCR, and TCRdb kept only the in-frame ones, dropping some. The sample yields under 200,000 clones, approximately 80% seen once. Germline values: CDR1 LNHDA, CDR2 SQIVND (reference sequence). V lost 6 bases to trimming and J lost 7 bases, with 19 bases between them. The CDR3 has 15 amino acids. As concerns this clone: Its antigen remains unidentified.

Sequencing was carried out using PBMCs. The rearrangement joins TRBV19 to TRBJ2-1, with D perhaps TRBD2 (5 bases). The sequence was collected from a woman in her 50s in good health and CMV-seropositive. The CDR3: CASSPMSPPGNEQFF. The CDR3 DNA is TGTGCCAGTAGCCCAATGAGCCCGCCGGGGAATGAGCAGTTCTTC.